The clone carrying this T cell receptor (beta chain) occurred many times. The antigen remains unidentified. CDR3 size: 13 residues. V was clipped by 0 bases and J by 8 bases, with 10 bases between them. Germline V CDR1 and CDR2: SNHLY, FYNNEI. A second PCR, run for roughly 7 to 11 cycles, used a sample-barcoded 5' primer plus a J-beta primer mix. MiXCR was run by TCRdb on the 5' RACE reads, yielding one entry per CDR3 protein. Seen here are 1.5 million to 2 million distinct CDR3 sequences, under 30% observed once, and the top ten hold around 7.7%. This entry comes from a study of blood T cells in healthy people across ages. Study outcomes and limitations: Naive CD4+ cells and diversity were both higher in long-lived donors than in aged donors. Older age went with lower TCR beta diversity per million T cells, in a roughly linear way.

The TCR was taken from a woman in her twenties or thirties in good health. The source material was blood. This chain uses TRBV2 with TRBJ1-2; D possibly corresponds to TRBD1 (5 bases). This chain's CDR3 is CASSEARDDGYTF. Here the CDR3 DNA reads TGTGCCAGCAGTGAAGCCCGGGACGACGGCTACACCTTC.